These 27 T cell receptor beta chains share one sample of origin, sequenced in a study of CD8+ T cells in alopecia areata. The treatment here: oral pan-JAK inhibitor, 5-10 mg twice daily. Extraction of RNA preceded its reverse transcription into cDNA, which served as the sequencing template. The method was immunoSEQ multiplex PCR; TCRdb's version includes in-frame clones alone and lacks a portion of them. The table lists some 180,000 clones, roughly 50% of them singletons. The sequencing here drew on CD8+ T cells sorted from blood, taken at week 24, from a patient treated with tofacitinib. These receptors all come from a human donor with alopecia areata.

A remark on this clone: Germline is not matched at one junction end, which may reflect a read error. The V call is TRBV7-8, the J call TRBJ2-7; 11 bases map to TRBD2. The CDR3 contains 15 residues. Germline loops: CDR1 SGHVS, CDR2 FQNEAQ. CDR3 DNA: TGTGCCAGCAGCGTAGCGGGGGGGGACTTACGGGAGCAGTACTTC. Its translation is CASSVAGGDLREQYF.

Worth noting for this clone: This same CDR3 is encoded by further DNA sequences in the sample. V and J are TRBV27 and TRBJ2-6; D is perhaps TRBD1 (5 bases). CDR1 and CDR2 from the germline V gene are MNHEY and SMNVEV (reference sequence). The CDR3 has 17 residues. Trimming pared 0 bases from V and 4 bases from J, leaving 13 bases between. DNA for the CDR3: TGTGCCAGCAGTTTATCTAAATCAGGGTTCGGGGCCAACGTCCTGACTTTC. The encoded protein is CASSLSKSGFGANVLTF. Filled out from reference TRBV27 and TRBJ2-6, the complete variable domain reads EAQVTQNPRYLITVTGKKLTVTCSQNMNHEYMSWYRQDPGLGLRQIYYSMNVEVTDKGDVPEGYKVSRKEKRNFPLILESPSPNQTSLYFCASSLSKSGFGANVLTFGAGSRLTVL.

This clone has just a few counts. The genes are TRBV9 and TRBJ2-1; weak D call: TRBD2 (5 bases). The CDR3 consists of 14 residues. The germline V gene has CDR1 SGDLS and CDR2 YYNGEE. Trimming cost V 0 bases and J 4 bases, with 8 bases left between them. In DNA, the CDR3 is TGTGCCAGCAGCGTAGGCACGGGATACAATGAGCAGTTCTTC. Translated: CASSVGTGYNEQFF.

The CDR3 sequence is CASRIGGDHYGYTF. The CDR3 coding sequence is TGTGCCAGCAGGATCGGGGGCGACCACTATGGCTACACCTTC. The rearrangement uses TRBV2 and TRBJ1-2; tentative D call: TRBD1 (6 bases). Trimming pared 6 bases from V and 3 bases from J, leaving 14 bases between. This CDR3 is 14 amino acids long. Germline V gene sequence: CDR1 SNHLY, CDR2 FYNNEI.

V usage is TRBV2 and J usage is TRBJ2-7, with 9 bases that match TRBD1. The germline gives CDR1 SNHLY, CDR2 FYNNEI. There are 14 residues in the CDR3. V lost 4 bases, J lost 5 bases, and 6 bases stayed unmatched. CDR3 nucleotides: TGTGCCAGCAGTGTTGGACAGGGGATGGACGAGCAGTACTTC. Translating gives CASSVGQGMDEQYF.

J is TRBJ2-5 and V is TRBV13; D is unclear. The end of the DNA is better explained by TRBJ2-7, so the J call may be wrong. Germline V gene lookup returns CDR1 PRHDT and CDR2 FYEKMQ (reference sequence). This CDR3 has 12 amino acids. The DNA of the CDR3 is TGTGCCAGCAGCCCAAGACCAGACGAGCAGTACTTC. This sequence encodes CASSPRPDEQYF.

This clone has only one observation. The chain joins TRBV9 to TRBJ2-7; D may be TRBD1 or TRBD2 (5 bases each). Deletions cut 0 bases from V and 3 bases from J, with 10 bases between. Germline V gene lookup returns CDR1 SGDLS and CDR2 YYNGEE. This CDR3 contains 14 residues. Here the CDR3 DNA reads TGTGCCAGCAGCGTAGGGGGGACCCTCTACGAGCAGTACTTC. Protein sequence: CASSVGGTLYEQYF.

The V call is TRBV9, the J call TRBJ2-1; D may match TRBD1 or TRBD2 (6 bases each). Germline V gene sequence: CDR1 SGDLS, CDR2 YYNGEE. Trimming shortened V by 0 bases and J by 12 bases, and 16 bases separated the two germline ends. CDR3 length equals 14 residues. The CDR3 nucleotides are TGTGCCAGCAGCGTAGGAGGGGGGTTTGGTTTGCAGTTCTTC. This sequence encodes CASSVGGGFGLQFF.

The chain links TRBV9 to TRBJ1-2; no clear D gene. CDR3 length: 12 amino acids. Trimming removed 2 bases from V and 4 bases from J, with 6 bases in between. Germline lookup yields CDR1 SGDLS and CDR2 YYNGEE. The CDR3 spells CASSVGTYGYTF. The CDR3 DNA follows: TGTGCCAGCAGCGTGGGCACCTATGGCTACACCTTC. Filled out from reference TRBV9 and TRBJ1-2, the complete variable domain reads DSGVTQTPKHLITATGQRVTLRCSPRSGDLSVYWYQQSLDQGLQFLIQYYNGEERAKGNILERFSAQQFPDLHSELNLSSLELGDSALYFCASSVGTYGYTFGSGTRLTVV.

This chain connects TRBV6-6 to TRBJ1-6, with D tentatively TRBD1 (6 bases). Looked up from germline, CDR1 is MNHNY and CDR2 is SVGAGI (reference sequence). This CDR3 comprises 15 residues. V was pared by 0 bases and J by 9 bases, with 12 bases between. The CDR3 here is CASSYSQGPGSPLHF. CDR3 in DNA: TGTGCCAGCAGTTACTCACAGGGCCCTGGTTCACCCCTCCACTTT.

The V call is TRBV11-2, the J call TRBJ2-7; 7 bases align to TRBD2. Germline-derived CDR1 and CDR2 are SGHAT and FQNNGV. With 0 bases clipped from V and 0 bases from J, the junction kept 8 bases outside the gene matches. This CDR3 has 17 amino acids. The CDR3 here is CASSLDFGEGSSYEQYF. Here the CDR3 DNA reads TGTGCCAGCAGCTTAGATTTCGGGGAGGGGTCCTCCTACGAGCAGTACTTC.

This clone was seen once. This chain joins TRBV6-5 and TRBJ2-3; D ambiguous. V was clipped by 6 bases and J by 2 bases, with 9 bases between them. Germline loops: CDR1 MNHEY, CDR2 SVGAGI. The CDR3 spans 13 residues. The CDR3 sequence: CASSPYNTDTQYF. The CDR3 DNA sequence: TGTGCCAGCAGCCCCTATAACACAGATACGCAGTATTTT.

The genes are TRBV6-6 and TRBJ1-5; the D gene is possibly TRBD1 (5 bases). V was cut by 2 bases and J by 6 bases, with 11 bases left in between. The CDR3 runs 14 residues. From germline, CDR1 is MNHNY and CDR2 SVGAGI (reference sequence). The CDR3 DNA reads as TGTGCCAGCAGTTACGAGAGGGGAGGTCAGCCCCAGCATTTT. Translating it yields CASSYERGGQPQHF.

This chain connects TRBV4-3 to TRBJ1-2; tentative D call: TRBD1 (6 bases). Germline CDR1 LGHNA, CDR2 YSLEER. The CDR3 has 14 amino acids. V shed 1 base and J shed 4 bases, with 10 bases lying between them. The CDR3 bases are TGCGCCAGCAGCCAAGTTCGGGGGCCCTATGGCTACACCTTC. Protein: CASSQVRGPYGYTF.

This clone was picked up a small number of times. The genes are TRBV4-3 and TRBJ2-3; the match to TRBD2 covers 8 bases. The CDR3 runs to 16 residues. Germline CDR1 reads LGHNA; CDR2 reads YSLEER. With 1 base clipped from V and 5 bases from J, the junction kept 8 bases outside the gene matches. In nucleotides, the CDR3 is TGCGCCAGCAGCCAAGGCCCCGGGGGGGAGTTAGATACGCAGTATTTT. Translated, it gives CASSQGPGGELDTQYF.

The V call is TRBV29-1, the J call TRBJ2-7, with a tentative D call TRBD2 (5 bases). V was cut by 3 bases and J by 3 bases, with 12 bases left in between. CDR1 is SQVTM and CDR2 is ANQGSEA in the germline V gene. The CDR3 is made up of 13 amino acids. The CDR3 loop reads CSVDDRENYEQYF. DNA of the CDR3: TGCAGCGTTGACGATCGGGAAAACTACGAGCAGTACTTC.

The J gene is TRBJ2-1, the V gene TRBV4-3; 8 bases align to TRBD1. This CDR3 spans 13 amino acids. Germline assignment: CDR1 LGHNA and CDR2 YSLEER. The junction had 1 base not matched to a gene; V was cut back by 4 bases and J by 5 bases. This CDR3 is CASSPQGDNEQFF. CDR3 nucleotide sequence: TGCGCCAGCAGCCCACAGGGGGACAATGAGCAGTTCTTC.

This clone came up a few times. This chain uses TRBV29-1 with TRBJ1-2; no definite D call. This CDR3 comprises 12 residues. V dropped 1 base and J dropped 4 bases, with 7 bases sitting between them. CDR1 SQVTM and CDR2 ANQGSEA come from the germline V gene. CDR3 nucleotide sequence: TGCAGCGTTGAAGGTGAAGTCTATGGCTACACCTTC. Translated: CSVEGEVYGYTF. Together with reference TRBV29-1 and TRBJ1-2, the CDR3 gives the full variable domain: SAVISQKPSRDICQRGTSLTIQCQVDSQVTMMFWYRQQPGQSLTLIATANQGSEATYESGFVIDKFPISRPNLTFSTLTVSNMSPEDSSIYLCSVEGEVYGYTFGSGTRLTVV.

This chain's CDR3 is CASSLLRNTIYF. CDR3 coding DNA: TGTGCCAGCAGCTTACTCAGAAACACCATATATTTT. The chain recombines TRBV13 with TRBJ1-3; D uncertain. Trimming took off 2 bases at V and 5 bases at J, with 4 bases between the two ends. From germline, CDR1 is PRHDT and CDR2 FYEKMQ (reference sequence). The CDR3 has 12 residues.

The CDR3 reads CASSYSNGDEQFF. The DNA for the CDR3 is TGTGCCAGCAGTTACTCGAATGGGGATGAGCAGTTCTTC. J is TRBJ2-1 and V is TRBV6-5; D call uncertain. Trimming took 0 bases from V and 8 from J, leaving 8 bases between them. Germline V gives CDR1 MNHEY, CDR2 SVGAGI. This CDR3 comprises 13 residues.

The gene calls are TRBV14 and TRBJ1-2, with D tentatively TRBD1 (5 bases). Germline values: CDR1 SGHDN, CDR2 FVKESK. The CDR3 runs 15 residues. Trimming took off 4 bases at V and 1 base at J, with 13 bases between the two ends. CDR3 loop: CASSLGAAFNYGYTF. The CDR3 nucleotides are TGTGCCAGCAGCCTTGGGGCAGCTTTTAACTATGGCTACACCTTC.

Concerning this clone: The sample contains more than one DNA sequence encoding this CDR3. The CDR3 here is CASMRENTGELFF. In DNA, the CDR3 is TGTGCCAGCATGCGGGAGAACACCGGGGAGCTGTTTTTT. This chain links TRBV27 with TRBJ2-2; the D gene is possibly TRBD2 (6 bases). Trimming cost V 7 bases and J 1 base, with 7 bases left between them. CDR1 and CDR2 from the germline V gene are MNHEY and SMNVEV (reference sequence). This CDR3 is 13 amino acids long.

The CDR3 DNA follows: TGTGCCTGGAGAGATGGAGGGGGCGATGAGCAGTACTTC. Protein: CAWRDGGGDEQYF. The J gene is TRBJ2-7, the V gene TRBV30, with D tentatively TRBD1 (7 bases). V lost 3 bases, J lost 7 bases, and 16 bases lay in between. Per germline, CDR1 GTSNPN and CDR2 SVGIG (reference sequence). This CDR3 comprises 13 residues.

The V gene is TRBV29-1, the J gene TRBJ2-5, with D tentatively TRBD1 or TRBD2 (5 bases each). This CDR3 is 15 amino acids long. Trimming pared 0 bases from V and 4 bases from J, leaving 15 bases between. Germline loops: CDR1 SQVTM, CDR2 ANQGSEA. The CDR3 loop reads CSVEDRDRSRETQYF. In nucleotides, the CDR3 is TGCAGCGTTGAAGATAGGGACCGCTCCAGAGAGACCCAGTACTTC.

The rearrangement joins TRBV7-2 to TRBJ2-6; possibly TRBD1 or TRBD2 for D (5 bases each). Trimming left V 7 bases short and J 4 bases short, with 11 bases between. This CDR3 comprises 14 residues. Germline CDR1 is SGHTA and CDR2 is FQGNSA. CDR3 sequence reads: CASNPGTGANVLTF. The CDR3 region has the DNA TGTGCCAGCAACCCTGGGACCGGGGCCAACGTCCTGACTTTC.

CDR3 amino acids: CASSLQGRHGYTF. The CDR3 nucleotides are TGTGCCAGCAGCCTACAGGGGAGGCATGGCTACACCTTC. This chain uses TRBV7-9 with TRBJ1-2; 7 nucleotides align to TRBD1. This CDR3 is built from 13 residues. Germline V gives CDR1 SEHNR, CDR2 FQNEAQ (reference sequence). The J segment lost 6 bases and the V segment lost 5 bases, leaving 6 bases of the junction unmatched.

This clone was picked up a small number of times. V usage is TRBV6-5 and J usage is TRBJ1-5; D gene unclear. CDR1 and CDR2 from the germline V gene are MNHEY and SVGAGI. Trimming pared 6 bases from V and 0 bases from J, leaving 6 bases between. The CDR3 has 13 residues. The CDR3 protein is CASSLDSNQPQHF. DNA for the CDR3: TGTGCCAGCAGCCTCGATAGCAATCAGCCCCAGCATTTT.